This T cell receptor beta chain stems from a study of T cell responses to AZD1222 COVID-19 vaccine. Study outcomes and limitations: Close to half of all spike-specific TCRs reportedly target regions of the variants that are unmutated.

The CDR3 covers 15 residues. The V gene's germline CDR1 is SSHAT and CDR2 FNYEAQ (reference sequence). Of note for this clone: Its antigen is as yet unknown. A read error may produce the germline difference seen at one junction end.

The table came from immunoSEQ multiplex PCR; TCRdb's copy has only in-frame clones and leaves some out. The sample has some 120,000 clones, about nine tenths seen once. The V gene is TRBV7-7, the J gene TRBJ2-1, with D possibly being TRBD1 or TRBD2 (5 bases each). Sample: peripheral blood, taken on day 0 of AZD1222 vaccination. This TCR was recovered from an adult in good health. CDR3 residues: CASSRDPIFDNEQFF. The CDR3 nucleotides are TGTGCTAGCAGTCGGGACCCGATCTTCGACAATGAGCAGTTCTTC.